This TCR beta chain was sequenced for a study of cytomegalovirus exposure and HLA in healthy donors. Across the study: The study placed approximately 80% of its 350 to 450 genotyped donors in the Caucasian-associated ancestry cluster. Study observations and caveats: The dataset shows that most TCR sequences were rare, while some public TCRs occurred in many donors. V- and J-gene trimming of TCR beta was linked (in a later analysis) to a missense DCLRE1C variant.

Primers included in the PCR were 60 Vbeta and 13 Jbeta primers. Some clones are missing from TCRdb's copy, which holds only in-frame ones; the method was immunoSEQ multiplex PCR. The sample lists 150,000 or so clones, 77% occurring once. In regard to this clone: The target antigen is unknown.

The CDR3 covers 16 residues. Germline V gene data show CDR1 as SGHTA and CDR2 as FQGNSA. V was clipped by 2 bases and J by 5 bases; unmatched bases: 7. This chain joins TRBV7-2 and TRBJ2-5, with 11 bases lining up with TRBD2. The sequenced sample consisted of PBMCs. This TCR derives from a woman in her thirties in good health and CMV-seronegative. The CDR3 loop reads CASSLWVAGGGETQYF. Written as DNA, the CDR3 is TGTGCCAGCAGCTTATGGGTAGCGGGAGGGGGGGAGACCCAGTACTTC.